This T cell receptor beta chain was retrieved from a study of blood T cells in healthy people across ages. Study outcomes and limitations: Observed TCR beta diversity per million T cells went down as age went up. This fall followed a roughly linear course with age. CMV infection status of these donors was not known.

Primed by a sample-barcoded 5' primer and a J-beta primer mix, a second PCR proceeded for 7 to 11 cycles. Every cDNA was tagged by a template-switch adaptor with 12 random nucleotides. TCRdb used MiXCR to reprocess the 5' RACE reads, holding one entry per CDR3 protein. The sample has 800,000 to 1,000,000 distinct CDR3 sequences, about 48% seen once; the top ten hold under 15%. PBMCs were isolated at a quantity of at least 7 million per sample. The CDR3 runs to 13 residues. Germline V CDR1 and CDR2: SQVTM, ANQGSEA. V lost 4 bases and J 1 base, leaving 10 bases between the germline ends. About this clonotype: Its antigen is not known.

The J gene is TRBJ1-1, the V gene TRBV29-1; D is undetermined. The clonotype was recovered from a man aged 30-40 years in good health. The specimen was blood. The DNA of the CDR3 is TGCAGCGTTGCCCATACGGAGAACACTGAAGCTTTCTTT. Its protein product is CSVAHTENTEAFF.